The 12 T cell receptor beta chains listed next were all sequenced from one sample in a study of blood T cells in healthy people across ages. Then a second PCR, running about 6 to 11 cycles, was carried out with a sample-barcoded 5' primer and a J-beta primer mix. TCRdb fed the 5' RACE reads into MiXCR, producing one record per CDR3 protein. The sample lists hundreds of thousands of distinct CDR3 sequences; around 50% were seen once. Sequenced input: blood. These receptors all come from a man aged 80 or over in good health.

In its sample, this clonotype was seen a few times. The chain links TRBV20-1 to TRBJ2-7; 10 bases are shared with TRBD2. The CDR3 loop spans 15 amino acids. Trimming cost V 0 bases and J 2 bases; bases outside gene matches: 4. Germline-derived CDR1 and CDR2 are DFQATT and SNEGSKA (reference sequence). The CDR3, as DNA: TGCAGTGCTAGAGAAGTAGCGGGAGGTCCCTACGAGCAGTACTTC. Translated, it gives CSAREVAGGPYEQYF.

This clonotype has more than one count but fewer than ten. The genes are TRBV9 and TRBJ1-6, with D possibly matching TRBD1 (6 bases). The V end lost 5 bases, the J end lost 9 bases, and 15 bases lay between the germline ends. Per the germline V gene, CDR1 is SGDLS and CDR2 is YYNGEE. The CDR3 runs 14 residues. CDR3 DNA sequence: TGTGCCAGCAGGTTCGGGACACGTGGTTCACCCCTCCACTTT. Its protein product is CASRFGTRGSPLHF.

This clonotype has just a few counts. This chain uses TRBV7-2 with TRBJ2-4; 7 bases are a match to TRBD1. Germline CDR1 and CDR2: SGHTA and FQGNSA. Losses at the gene ends were 5 bases for V and 3 bases for J; bases not matched to a gene: 7. This CDR3 has 15 residues. The CDR3 loop reads CASSQQTGNKNIQYF. CDR3 sequence (DNA): TGTGCCAGCAGCCAGCAGACAGGGAACAAAAACATTCAGTACTTC. Full variable domain (remainder filled in from reference TRBV7-2 and TRBJ2-4): GAGVSQSPSNKVTEKGKDVELRCDPISGHTALYWYRQSLGQGLEFLIYFQGNSAPDKSGLPSDRFSAERTGGSVSTLTIQRTQQEDSAVYLCASSQQTGNKNIQYFGAGTRLSVL.

The chain carries TRBV5-1 and TRBJ2-3, with D unresolved. The germline CDR1 and CDR2 sequences are SGHRS and YFSETQ. Trimming took 2 bases from V and 0 from J, leaving 10 bases between them. This CDR3 has 15 amino acids. The CDR3 DNA follows: TGCGCCAGCAGCTTCTGGGGTAGCAGCACAGATACGCAGTATTTT. Its protein product is CASSFWGSSTDTQYF.

V and J are TRBV7-9 and TRBJ2-5, with a possible D match to TRBD2 (5 bases). The J call could be wrong; TRBJ2-7 is a better fit for the DNA end. Germline CDR1 is SEHNR and CDR2 is FQNEAQ (reference sequence). The CDR3 runs 14 residues. The CDR3, as DNA: TGTGCCAGCAGCCCGGGGTATCTAAGGGACGAGCAGTACTTC. This translates into CASSPGYLRDEQYF.

This clonotype has a handful of counts. The chain joins TRBV6-6 to TRBJ1-1; 8 nucleotides agree with TRBD1. Germline V gene sequence: CDR1 MNHNY, CDR2 SVGAGI (reference sequence). The CDR3 length is 14 residues. V was clipped by 4 bases and J by 5 bases; unmatched bases: 6. CDR3: CASSSQTGVTEAFF. The CDR3, as DNA: TGTGCCAGCAGTTCCCAGACAGGGGTGACTGAAGCTTTCTTT.

This chain connects TRBV12-3 or TRBV12-4 to TRBJ1-2; no clear D gene. Trimming took 7 bases from V and 4 from J, leaving 4 bases between them. This CDR3 comprises 10 residues. CDR3 residues: CASTSYGYTF. The DNA for the CDR3 is TGTGCCAGCACCTCCTATGGCTACACCTTC.

The chain uses TRBV20-1 and TRBJ2-7; 13 positions match TRBD2. The CDR3 is 15 residues long. The germline V gene encodes CDR1 DFQATT and CDR2 SNEGSKA (reference sequence). With 5 bases clipped from V and 1 base from J, the junction kept 5 bases outside the gene matches. CDR3 protein: CSARRTSGGSYEQYF. In nucleotides, the CDR3 is TGCAGTGCTCGACGGACTAGCGGGGGATCCTACGAGCAGTACTTC.

Only one count was recorded for this clonotype. This chain connects TRBV6-2 or TRBV6-3 to TRBJ2-7; TRBD2 matches at 14 bases. Germline CDR1 is MNHEY and CDR2 is SVGEGT. The CDR3 loop spans 14 amino acids. Trimming removed 8 bases from V and 7 bases from J; junction bases left unmatched: 7. Here the CDR3 DNA reads TGTGCCAGCGGGACTAGCGGGAGTGAAGGTGAGCAGTACTTC. Translated: CASGTSGSEGEQYF.

This chain connects TRBV29-1 to TRBJ2-5; TRBD2 aligns across 7 bases. Judging by the DNA end, TRBJ2-7 fits better; the J call may be wrong. This CDR3 is built from 14 residues. Germline lookup yields CDR1 SQVTM and CDR2 ANQGSEA. CDR3 in DNA: TGCAGCGTTGAGGGTCGAGCGGGAACAGACGAGCAGTACTTC. As protein: CSVEGRAGTDEQYF.

This clonotype was found many times. The rearrangement links TRBV20-1 to TRBJ2-3; 10 bases are shared with TRBD2. V lost 6 bases to trimming and J lost 6 bases; unmatched junction nucleotides: 12. Germline CDR1 is DFQATT and CDR2 is SNEGSKA (reference sequence). This CDR3 has 15 residues. The CDR3 DNA reads TGCAGTGCGACCCCCCCCAGCGGGGGGGCCGATACGCAGTATTTT. This encodes CSATPPSGGADTQYF.

This clonotype was seen once. This sequence joins TRBV28 and TRBJ2-7; D may be TRBD1 (6 bases). The V end lost 6 bases, the J end lost 1 base, and 13 bases lay between the germline ends. CDR3 size: 14 residues. CDR1 is MDHEN and CDR2 is SYDVKM in the germline V gene. The CDR3 nucleotides are TGTGCCAGCAGGGACGTACAGGGATCCTACGAGCAGTACTTC. Its protein product is CASRDVQGSYEQYF.